These T cell receptor beta chains were read from a single sample in a study of vaccination effects on CD4 cells after COVID-19. Some clones are missing from TCRdb's copy, which holds only in-frame ones; the method was immunoSEQ multiplex PCR. The sample lists tens of thousands of clones; around 73% were seen once. Antigens for these TCRs are unknown. The sample in question was CD4+ T cells from PBMCs cultured with HCoV-229E spike peptides, obtained after COVID-19 vaccination. The source is a human donor who received a COVID-19 vaccine. The CDR3 runs from the conserved cysteine through the conserved F or W. Each record gives: CDR3 protein, CDR3 DNA, clone size, D gene, V gene, J gene, CDR3 length. D genes are given only for firm matches. Clone sizes are given selectively: once, few, many, or a class where the clone is expanded.

CDR3 protein: CASSAPTGAGELFF
CDR3 DNA: TGCGCCAGCAGCGCACCGACAGGGGCCGGGGAGCTGTTTTTT
clone size: .
D gene: TRBD1
V gene: TRBV5-1
J gene: TRBJ2-2
CDR3 length: 14

CDR3 protein: CAFRRQGSNQPQHF
CDR3 DNA: TGTGCCTTCCGAAGACAGGGGAGCAATCAGCCCCAGCATTTT
clone size: .
D gene: TRBD1
V gene: TRBV30
J gene: TRBJ1-5
CDR3 length: 14

CDR3 protein: CATSLTGDLGYTF
CDR3 DNA: TGTGCCACCAGCCTGACAGGGGACCTTGGCTACACCTTC
clone size: .
D gene: TRBD1
V gene: TRBV15
J gene: TRBJ1-2
CDR3 length: 13

CDR3 protein: CASSLVGDRNSPLHF
CDR3 DNA: TGCGCCAGCAGCTTGGTAGGGGACAGGAATTCACCCCTCCACTTT
clone size: few
D gene: TRBD1
V gene: TRBV5-1
J gene: TRBJ1-6
CDR3 length: 15

CDR3 protein: CASRMNTQPQHF
CDR3 DNA: TGTGCCAGCAGAATGAATACGCAGCCCCAGCATTTT
clone size: .
D gene: .
V gene: TRBV6-6
J gene: TRBJ1-5
CDR3 length: 12

CDR3 protein: CASSPTLETQYF
CDR3 DNA: TGCGCCAGCAGCCCGACACTGGAGACCCAGTACTTC
clone size: .
D gene: .
V gene: TRBV5-1
J gene: TRBJ2-5
CDR3 length: 12

CDR3 protein: CASSELPTGQETQYF
CDR3 DNA: TGTGCCAGCAGTGAACTGCCGACAGGGCAAGAGACCCAGTACTTC
clone size: .
D gene: TRBD1
V gene: TRBV2
J gene: TRBJ2-5
CDR3 length: 15

CDR3 protein: CASSDAGGHYNEQFF
CDR3 DNA: TGTGCCAGCAGTGACGCGGGGGGGCACTACAATGAGCAGTTCTTC
clone size: .
D gene: TRBD2
V gene: TRBV6-1
J gene: TRBJ2-1
CDR3 length: 15

CDR3 protein: CASSDRLGRVEETQYF
CDR3 DNA: TGTGCCAGCAGCGACCGGCTCGGCAGGGTGGAAGAGACCCAGTACTTC
clone size: .
D gene: .
V gene: TRBV9
J gene: TRBJ2-5
CDR3 length: 16

CDR3 protein: CAWSVGLLPKNIQYF
CDR3 DNA: TGTGCCTGGAGTGTAGGACTGCTTCCCAAAAACATTCAGTACTTC
clone size: .
D gene: .
V gene: TRBV30
J gene: TRBJ2-4
CDR3 length: 15

CDR3 protein: CASSYLDRGYGYTF
CDR3 DNA: TGTGCCAGCAGTTACTTGGACAGGGGCTATGGCTACACCTTC
clone size: .
D gene: TRBD1
V gene: TRBV6-5
J gene: TRBJ1-2
CDR3 length: 14

CDR3 protein: CASSDPKGQENSPLHF
CDR3 DNA: TGTGCCAGCAGTGACCCAAAGGGACAGGAGAATTCACCCCTCCACTTT
clone size: .
D gene: TRBD1
V gene: TRBV6-4
J gene: TRBJ1-6
CDR3 length: 16

CDR3 protein: CARAGVVGEQFF
CDR3 DNA: TGTGCCAGGGCGGGGGTCGTTGGTGAGCAGTTCTTC
clone size: .
D gene: TRBD2
V gene: TRBV24-1
J gene: TRBJ2-1
CDR3 length: 12

CDR3 protein: CASSFGQIGNTIYF
CDR3 DNA: TGTGCCAGCAGCTTTGGACAGATTGGAAACACCATATATTTT
clone size: .
D gene: .
V gene: TRBV6-5
J gene: TRBJ1-3
CDR3 length: 14

CDR3 protein: CASSIIGGGNSGANVLTF
CDR3 DNA: TGTGCCAGTAGTATAATCGGAGGGGGGAACTCTGGGGCCAACGTCCTGACTTTC
clone size: .
D gene: .
V gene: TRBV19
J gene: TRBJ2-6
CDR3 length: 18

CDR3 protein: CASSRLRDTQYF
CDR3 DNA: TGTGCCAGCAGCCGTTTGAGAGATACGCAGTATTTT
clone size: .
D gene: .
V gene: TRBV12-3/TRBV12-4
J gene: TRBJ2-3
CDR3 length: 12

CDR3 protein: CASGQTWGAGGELFF
CDR3 DNA: TGTGCTAGTGGCCAAACGTGGGGGGCGGGCGGGGAGCTGTTTTTT
clone size: .
D gene: .
V gene: TRBV12-5
J gene: TRBJ2-2
CDR3 length: 15

CDR3 protein: CASSLKGPGGYYGYTF
CDR3 DNA: TGTGCCAGCAGTTTAAAGGGTCCCGGGGGCTACTATGGCTACACCTTC
clone size: few
D gene: .
V gene: TRBV28
J gene: TRBJ1-2
CDR3 length: 16

CDR3 protein: CASSYGGGARYNEQFF
CDR3 DNA: TGTGCCAGCAGTTACGGCGGGGGGGCTCGCTACAATGAGCAGTTCTTC
clone size: .
D gene: TRBD2
V gene: TRBV6-5
J gene: TRBJ2-1
CDR3 length: 16

CDR3 protein: CASSPGTGGDYGYTF
CDR3 DNA: TGTGCCAGCAGTCCCGGGACAGGGGGCGACTATGGCTACACCTTC
clone size: few
D gene: TRBD1
V gene: TRBV6-4
J gene: TRBJ1-2
CDR3 length: 15

CDR3 protein: CASSLSVNTEAFF
CDR3 DNA: TGTGCCAGCAGTTTGAGCGTGAACACTGAAGCTTTCTTT
clone size: .
D gene: .
V gene: TRBV12-3/TRBV12-4
J gene: TRBJ1-1
CDR3 length: 13

CDR3 protein: CASSFGPGELFF
CDR3 DNA: TGTGCCAGCAGCTTTGGGCCCGGGGAGCTGTTTTTT
clone size: .
D gene: .
V gene: TRBV14
J gene: TRBJ2-2
CDR3 length: 12

CDR3 protein: CAWSVNGDEQFF
CDR3 DNA: TGTGCCTGGAGTGTTAACGGGGATGAGCAGTTCTTC
clone size: .
D gene: .
V gene: TRBV30
J gene: TRBJ2-1
CDR3 length: 12

CDR3 protein: CASSLYGGGQETQYF
CDR3 DNA: TGTGCCAGCAGCTTATACGGCGGGGGTCAAGAGACCCAGTACTTC
clone size: .
D gene: TRBD2
V gene: TRBV7-2
J gene: TRBJ2-5
CDR3 length: 15

CDR3 protein: CSVAHPSTDTQYF
CDR3 DNA: TGCAGCGTTGCCCATCCTAGCACAGATACGCAGTATTTT
clone size: .
D gene: .
V gene: TRBV29-1
J gene: TRBJ2-3
CDR3 length: 13

CDR3 protein: CASSSTLGAGYTF
CDR3 DNA: TGTGCCAGCAGCAGCACCCTGGGGGCTGGCTACACCTTC
clone size: .
D gene: .
V gene: TRBV27
J gene: TRBJ1-2
CDR3 length: 13

CDR3 protein: CASSQTGQALAKNIQYF
CDR3 DNA: TGCGCCAGCAGCCAAACTGGACAGGCCCTAGCCAAAAACATTCAGTACTTC
clone size: .
D gene: TRBD1
V gene: TRBV4-1
J gene: TRBJ2-4
CDR3 length: 17

CDR3 protein: CASSELGRRSYGYTF
CDR3 DNA: TGCGCCAGCAGTGAACTGGGGCGCAGGAGCTATGGCTACACCTTC
clone size: .
D gene: .
V gene: TRBV10-2
J gene: TRBJ1-2
CDR3 length: 15

CDR3 protein: CAISESGQEREKLFF
CDR3 DNA: TGTGCCATCAGTGAGTCCGGGCAGGAACGGGAAAAACTGTTTTTT
clone size: .
D gene: .
V gene: TRBV10-3
J gene: TRBJ1-4
CDR3 length: 15

CDR3 protein: CASSIVGGGNTIYF
CDR3 DNA: TGTGCCAGTAGTATAGTTGGCGGCGGAAACACCATATATTTT
clone size: .
D gene: .
V gene: TRBV19
J gene: TRBJ1-3
CDR3 length: 14

CDR3 protein: CASSRLGEENTGELFF
CDR3 DNA: TGTGCCAGCAGTCGTCTCGGAGAGGAGAACACCGGGGAGCTGTTTTTT
clone size: once
D gene: .
V gene: TRBV6-2/TRBV6-3
J gene: TRBJ2-2
CDR3 length: 16

CDR3 protein: CASSQPSTDTQYF
CDR3 DNA: TGTGCCAGCAGCCAACCTAGCACAGATACGCAGTATTTT
clone size: .
D gene: .
V gene: TRBV11-1
J gene: TRBJ2-3
CDR3 length: 13

CDR3 protein: CASSQASGDYNNEQFF
CDR3 DNA: TGCGCCAGCAGCCAAGCTTCGGGGGATTATAACAATGAGCAGTTCTTC
clone size: .
D gene: .
V gene: TRBV4-1
J gene: TRBJ2-1
CDR3 length: 16

CDR3 protein: CASRRDSAHMNTEAFF
CDR3 DNA: TGCGCCAGCAGGCGGGACAGTGCCCACATGAACACTGAAGCTTTCTTT
clone size: .
D gene: TRBD1
V gene: TRBV5-1
J gene: TRBJ1-1
CDR3 length: 16

CDR3 protein: CASSSRSGGVSGANVLTF
CDR3 DNA: TGTGCCAGTAGTTCCCGATCAGGGGGCGTTTCTGGGGCCAACGTCCTGACTTTC
clone size: .
D gene: TRBD1
V gene: TRBV19
J gene: TRBJ2-6
CDR3 length: 18

CDR3 protein: CASSRREDNSPLHF
CDR3 DNA: TGTGCCAGTAGCCGGAGGGAGGATAATTCACCCCTCCACTTT
clone size: .
D gene: .
V gene: TRBV19
J gene: TRBJ1-6
CDR3 length: 14

CDR3 protein: CASRSEGLYYGYTF
CDR3 DNA: TGTGCCAGCCGCAGCGAAGGATTGTACTATGGCTACACCTTC
clone size: .
D gene: .
V gene: TRBV2
J gene: TRBJ1-2
CDR3 length: 14

CDR3 protein: CASSLASTGSDTQYF
CDR3 DNA: TGCGCCAGCAGCTTGGCCTCGACAGGGTCAGATACGCAGTATTTT
clone size: .
D gene: TRBD1
V gene: TRBV5-1
J gene: TRBJ2-3
CDR3 length: 15

CDR3 protein: CSVGQGEKNTGELFF
CDR3 DNA: TGCAGCGTAGGCCAGGGGGAAAAGAACACCGGGGAGCTGTTTTTT
clone size: .
D gene: TRBD1
V gene: TRBV29-1
J gene: TRBJ2-2
CDR3 length: 15

CDR3 protein: CSVARQGANTEAFF
CDR3 DNA: TGCAGCGTTGCAAGACAGGGGGCGAACACTGAAGCTTTCTTT
clone size: .
D gene: TRBD1
V gene: TRBV29-1
J gene: TRBJ1-1
CDR3 length: 14

CDR3 protein: CASSLVGASYNEQFF
CDR3 DNA: TGCGCCAGCAGCTTGGTGGGGGCCTCCTACAATGAGCAGTTCTTC
clone size: .
D gene: .
V gene: TRBV5-1
J gene: TRBJ2-1
CDR3 length: 15

CDR3 protein: CASSLDLRGSYGYTF
CDR3 DNA: TGTGCCAGCAGCTTAGATCTAAGGGGCTCCTATGGCTACACCTTC
clone size: .
D gene: .
V gene: TRBV11-2
J gene: TRBJ1-2
CDR3 length: 15

CDR3 protein: CASSLDRADYNEQFF
CDR3 DNA: TGCGCCAGCAGCTTGGACAGGGCTGACTACAATGAGCAGTTCTTC
clone size: .
D gene: .
V gene: TRBV5-1
J gene: TRBJ2-1
CDR3 length: 15

CDR3 protein: CASSTGQLQGNYGYTF
CDR3 DNA: TGCGCCAGCAGCACAGGACAGCTACAAGGAAACTATGGCTACACCTTC
clone size: .
D gene: .
V gene: TRBV5-1
J gene: TRBJ1-2
CDR3 length: 16

CDR3 protein: CASSPDGNEKLFF
CDR3 DNA: TGTGCCAGCAGTCCCGACGGGAATGAAAAACTGTTTTTT
clone size: few
D gene: .
V gene: TRBV6-4
J gene: TRBJ1-4
CDR3 length: 13

CDR3 protein: CASLQTPGTGFTDTQYF
CDR3 DNA: TGTGCCAGCTTACAAACTCCCGGGACAGGGTTCACAGATACGCAGTATTTT
clone size: .
D gene: TRBD1
V gene: TRBV18
J gene: TRBJ2-3
CDR3 length: 17

CDR3 protein: CASGLVFTGTAHSNQPQHF
CDR3 DNA: TGTGCTAGTGGTTTGGTATTCACAGGGACGGCCCATAGCAATCAGCCCCAGCATTTT
clone size: .
D gene: .
V gene: TRBV12-5
J gene: TRBJ1-5
CDR3 length: 19

CDR3 protein: CASSPIIGGEAFF
CDR3 DNA: TGTGCCAGCTCACCAATCATCGGGGGTGAAGCTTTCTTT
clone size: .
D gene: .
V gene: TRBV18
J gene: TRBJ1-1
CDR3 length: 13

CDR3 protein: CASRVMLPGTF
CDR3 DNA: TGTGCCAGCAGAGTGATGCTCCCTGGGACCTTC
clone size: .
D gene: .
V gene: TRBV2
J gene: TRBJ1-2
CDR3 length: 11

CDR3 protein: CASSRAGFNTDTQYF
CDR3 DNA: TGTGCCAGCAGCCGAGCGGGGTTCAACACAGATACGCAGTATTTT
clone size: .
D gene: TRBD2
V gene: TRBV7-8
J gene: TRBJ2-3
CDR3 length: 15

CDR3 protein: CASSVVDTGGSRTEAFF
CDR3 DNA: TGTGCCAGCAGCGTAGTAGATACAGGGGGCTCGAGGACTGAAGCTTTCTTT
clone size: .
D gene: TRBD1
V gene: TRBV9
J gene: TRBJ1-1
CDR3 length: 17

CDR3 protein: CASSQWTFQGPDTQYF
CDR3 DNA: TGTGCCAGCAGCCAATGGACTTTTCAGGGACCAGATACGCAGTATTTT
clone size: .
D gene: .
V gene: TRBV3-1/TRBV3-2
J gene: TRBJ2-3
CDR3 length: 16

CDR3 protein: CASSSRGGFGTDTQYF
CDR3 DNA: TGTGCCAGCAGCTCTCGAGGGGGGTTCGGCACAGATACGCAGTATTTT
clone size: .
D gene: .
V gene: TRBV7-3
J gene: TRBJ2-3
CDR3 length: 16